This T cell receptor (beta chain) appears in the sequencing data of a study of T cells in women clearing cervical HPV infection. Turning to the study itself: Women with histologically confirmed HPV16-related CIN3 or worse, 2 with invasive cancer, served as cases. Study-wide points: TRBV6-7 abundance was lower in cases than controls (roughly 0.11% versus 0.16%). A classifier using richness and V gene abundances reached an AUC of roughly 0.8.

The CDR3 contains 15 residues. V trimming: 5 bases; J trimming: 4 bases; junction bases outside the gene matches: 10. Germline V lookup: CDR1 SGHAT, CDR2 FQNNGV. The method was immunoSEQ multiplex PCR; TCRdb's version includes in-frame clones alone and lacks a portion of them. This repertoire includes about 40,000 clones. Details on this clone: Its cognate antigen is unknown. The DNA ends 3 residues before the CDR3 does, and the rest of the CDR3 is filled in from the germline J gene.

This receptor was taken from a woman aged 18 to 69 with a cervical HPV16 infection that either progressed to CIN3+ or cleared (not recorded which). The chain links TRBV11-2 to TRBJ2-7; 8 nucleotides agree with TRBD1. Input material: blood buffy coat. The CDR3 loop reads CASSPTWTGTYEQYF. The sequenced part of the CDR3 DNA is TGTGCCAGCAGCCCCACTTGGACAGGGACTTACGAG. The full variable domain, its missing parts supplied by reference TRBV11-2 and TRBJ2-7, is EAGVAQSPRYKIIEKRQSVAFWCNPISGHATLYWYQQILGQGPKLLIQFQNNGVVDDSQLPKDRFSAERLKGVDSTLKIQPAKLEDSAVYLCASSPTWTGTYEQYFGPGTRLTVT.